This T cell receptor beta chain appears in the sequencing data of a study of blood T cell repertoires in COVID-19. Generated by immunoSEQ multiplex PCR, the TCRdb table keeps only in-frame clones and is missing some. The table includes about 300,000 clones, around 88% detected once. Germline V gives CDR1 SGHRS, CDR2 YFSETQ. There are 20 residues in the CDR3. The trim removed 6 bases at V and 2 bases at J, leaving 16 bases unmatched. The sequence derives from a woman in her forties or fifties with acute or convalescent COVID-19. The chain carries TRBV5-1 and TRBJ2-1, with TRBD2 identical over 14 bases. What was sequenced was peripheral blood. The CDR3 sequence: CASTLRRGLAGVTPYNEQFF. For the CDR3, the DNA is TGCGCCAGCACCCTCCGTCGGGGACTAGCGGGAGTAACCCCCTACAATGAGCAGTTCTTC.